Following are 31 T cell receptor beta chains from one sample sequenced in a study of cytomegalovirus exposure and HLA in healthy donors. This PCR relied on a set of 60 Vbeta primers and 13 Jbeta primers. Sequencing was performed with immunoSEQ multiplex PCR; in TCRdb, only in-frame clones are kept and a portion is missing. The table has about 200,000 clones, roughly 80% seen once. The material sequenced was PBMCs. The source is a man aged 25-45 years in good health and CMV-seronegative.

The CDR3 sequence is CASSSILAGVAGELFF. The CDR3 DNA reads TGTGCCAGCAGTTCCATACTAGCGGGCGTGGCCGGGGAGCTGTTTTTT. The rearrangement links TRBV28 to TRBJ2-2, with 9 bases matching TRBD2. CDR1 is MDHEN, CDR2 SYDVKM, per germline. V dropped 4 bases and J dropped 6; count of bases not matched to a gene: 9. The CDR3 extends over 16 amino acids.

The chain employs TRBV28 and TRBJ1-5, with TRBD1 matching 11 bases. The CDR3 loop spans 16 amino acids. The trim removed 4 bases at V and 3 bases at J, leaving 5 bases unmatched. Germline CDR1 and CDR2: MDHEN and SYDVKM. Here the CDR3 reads CASSSGQGAFNQPQHF. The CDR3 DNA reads TGTGCCAGCAGTTCCGGACAGGGGGCTTTCAATCAGCCCCAGCATTTT.

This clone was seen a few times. CDR3 in DNA: TGTGCCAGCAGCGCGGGACGGATCTCTGGAAACACCATATATTTT. The encoded protein is CASSAGRISGNTIYF. The chain joins TRBV7-9 to TRBJ1-3; maybe TRBD1 (5 bases). Trimming cost V 5 bases and J 0 bases, with 11 bases left between them. CDR1 and CDR2 (germline): SEHNR, FQNEAQ (reference sequence). The CDR3 contains 15 residues.

DNA for the CDR3: TGTGCCAGCAGTTACTCGAATCAGAACACAGATACGCAGTATTTT. Its translation: CASSYSNQNTDTQYF. The chain carries TRBV6-5 and TRBJ2-3; the D is unclear. The length of the CDR3 is 15 residues. Germline lookup yields CDR1 MNHEY and CDR2 SVGAGI. V dropped 0 bases and J dropped 2 bases, with 9 bases sitting between them.

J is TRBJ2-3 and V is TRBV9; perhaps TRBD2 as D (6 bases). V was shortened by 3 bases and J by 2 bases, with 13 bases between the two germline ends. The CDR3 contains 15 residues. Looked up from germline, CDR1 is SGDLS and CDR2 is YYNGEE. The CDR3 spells CASSAFGTPTDTQYF. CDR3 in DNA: TGTGCCAGCAGCGCTTTCGGGACTCCCACAGATACGCAGTATTTT.

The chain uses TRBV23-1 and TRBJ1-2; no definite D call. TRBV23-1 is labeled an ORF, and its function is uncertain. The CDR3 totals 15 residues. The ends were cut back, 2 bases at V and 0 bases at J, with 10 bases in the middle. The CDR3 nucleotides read TGCGCCAGCAGTCAACCTCAGCGGGCTAACTATGGCTACACCTTC. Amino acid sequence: CASSQPQRANYGYTF.

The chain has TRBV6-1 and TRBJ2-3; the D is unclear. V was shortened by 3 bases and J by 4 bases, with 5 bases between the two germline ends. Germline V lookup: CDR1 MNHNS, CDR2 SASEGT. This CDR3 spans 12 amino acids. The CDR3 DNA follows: TGTGCCAGCAGTGAGCTAGCAGATACGCAGTATTTT. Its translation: CASSELADTQYF.

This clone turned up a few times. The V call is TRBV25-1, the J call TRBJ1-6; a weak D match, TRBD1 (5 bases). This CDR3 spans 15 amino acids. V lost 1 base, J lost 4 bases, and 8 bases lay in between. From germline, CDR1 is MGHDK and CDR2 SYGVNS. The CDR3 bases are TGTGCCAGCAGTGAATTTGGACAATATAATTCACCCCTCCACTTT. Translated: CASSEFGQYNSPLHF.

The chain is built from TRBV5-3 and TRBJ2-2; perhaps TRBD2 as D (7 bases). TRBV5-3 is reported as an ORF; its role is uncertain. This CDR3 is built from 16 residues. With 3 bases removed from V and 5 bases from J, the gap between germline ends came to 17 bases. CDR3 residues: CARSSQMAGATGELFF. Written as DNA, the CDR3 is TGTGCCAGAAGCTCCCAAATGGCGGGGGCTACCGGGGAGCTGTTTTTT.

The CDR3 coding sequence is TGTGCCATCAGTGAGACAGGGCAGAGTGAGCAGTTCTTC. Its translation: CAISETGQSEQFF. The chain has TRBV10-3 and TRBJ2-1, with a possible D match to TRBD1 (6 bases). Germline values: CDR1 ENHRY, CDR2 SYGVKD. V was cut by 2 bases and J by 9 bases, with 11 bases left in between. The length of the CDR3 is 13 residues.

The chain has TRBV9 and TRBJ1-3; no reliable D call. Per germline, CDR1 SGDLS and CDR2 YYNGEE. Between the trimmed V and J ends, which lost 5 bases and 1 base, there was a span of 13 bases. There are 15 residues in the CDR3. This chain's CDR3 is CASSIQPGSGNTIYF. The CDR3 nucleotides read TGTGCCAGCAGTATCCAACCGGGATCTGGAAACACCATATATTTT.

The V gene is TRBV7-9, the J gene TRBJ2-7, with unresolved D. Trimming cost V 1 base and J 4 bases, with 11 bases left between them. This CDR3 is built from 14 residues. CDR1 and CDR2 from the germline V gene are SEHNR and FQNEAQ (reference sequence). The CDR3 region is CASSLDGRSYEQYF. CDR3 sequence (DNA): TGTGCCAGCAGCTTAGACGGCAGGTCTTACGAGCAGTACTTC.

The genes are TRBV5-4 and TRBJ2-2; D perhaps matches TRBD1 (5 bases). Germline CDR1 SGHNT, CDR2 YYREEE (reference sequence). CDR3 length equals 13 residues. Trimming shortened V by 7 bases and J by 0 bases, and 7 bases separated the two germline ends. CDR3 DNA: TGTGCCAGCCAGGGCTCGAACACCGGGGAGCTGTTTTTT. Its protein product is CASQGSNTGELFF.

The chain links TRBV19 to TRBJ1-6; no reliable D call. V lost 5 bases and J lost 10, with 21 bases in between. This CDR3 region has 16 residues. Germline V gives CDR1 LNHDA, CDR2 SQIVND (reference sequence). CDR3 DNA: TGTGCCAGTAGTCTCGGTTGGACGGAGGCTTGGTCACCCCTCCACTTT. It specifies CASSLGWTEAWSPLHF.

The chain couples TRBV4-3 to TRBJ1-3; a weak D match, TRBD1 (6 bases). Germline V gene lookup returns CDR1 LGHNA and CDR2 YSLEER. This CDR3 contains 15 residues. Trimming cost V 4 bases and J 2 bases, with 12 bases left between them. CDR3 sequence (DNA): TGCGCCAGCAGCCCGCGACAGGACGCTGGAAACACCATATATTTT. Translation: CASSPRQDAGNTIYF.

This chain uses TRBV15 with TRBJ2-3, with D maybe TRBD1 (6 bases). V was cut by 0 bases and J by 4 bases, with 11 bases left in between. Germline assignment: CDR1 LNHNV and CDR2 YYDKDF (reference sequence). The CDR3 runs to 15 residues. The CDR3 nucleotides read TGTGCCACCAGCAGAGATTTCGCAGGGGCAGATACGCAGTATTTT. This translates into CATSRDFAGADTQYF.

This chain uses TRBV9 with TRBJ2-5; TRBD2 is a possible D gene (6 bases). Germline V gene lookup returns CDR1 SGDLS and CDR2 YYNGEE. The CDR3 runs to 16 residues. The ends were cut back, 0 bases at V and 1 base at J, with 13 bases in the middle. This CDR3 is CASSVDLGGFQETQYF. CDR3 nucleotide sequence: TGTGCCAGCAGCGTAGATCTAGGAGGGTTCCAAGAGACCCAGTACTTC.

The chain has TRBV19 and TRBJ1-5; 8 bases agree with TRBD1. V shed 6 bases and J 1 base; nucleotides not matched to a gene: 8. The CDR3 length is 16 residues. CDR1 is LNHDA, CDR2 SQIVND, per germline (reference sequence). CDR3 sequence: CASSLTGGRSNQPQHF. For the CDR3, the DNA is TGTGCCAGTAGCCTTACAGGGGGACGGAGCAATCAGCCCCAGCATTTT. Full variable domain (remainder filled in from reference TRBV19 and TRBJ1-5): DGGITQSPKYLFRKEGQNVTLSCEQNLNHDAMYWYRQDPGQGLRLIYYSQIVNDFQKGDIAEGYSVSREKKESFPLTVTSAQKNPTAFYLCASSLTGGRSNQPQHFGDGTRLSIL.

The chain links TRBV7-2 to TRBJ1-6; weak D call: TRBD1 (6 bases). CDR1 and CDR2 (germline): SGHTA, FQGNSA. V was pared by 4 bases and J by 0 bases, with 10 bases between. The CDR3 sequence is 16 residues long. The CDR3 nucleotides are TGTGCCAGCAGCTCAACAGGGACCTCCTATAATTCACCCCTCCACTTT. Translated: CASSSTGTSYNSPLHF.

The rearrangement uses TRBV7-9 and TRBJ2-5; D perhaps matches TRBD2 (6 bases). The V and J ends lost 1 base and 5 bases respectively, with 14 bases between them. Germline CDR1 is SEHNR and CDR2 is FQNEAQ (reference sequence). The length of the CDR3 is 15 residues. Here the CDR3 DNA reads TGTGCCAGCAGCTTAGAGGGGACTGGGAGGGAGACCCAGTACTTC. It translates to CASSLEGTGRETQYF.

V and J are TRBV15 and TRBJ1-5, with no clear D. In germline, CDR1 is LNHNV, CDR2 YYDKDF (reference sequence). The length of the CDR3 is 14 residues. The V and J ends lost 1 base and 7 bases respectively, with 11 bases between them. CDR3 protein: CATSRVGAIQPQHF. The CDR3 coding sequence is TGTGCCACCAGCAGAGTGGGCGCCATACAGCCCCAGCATTTT.

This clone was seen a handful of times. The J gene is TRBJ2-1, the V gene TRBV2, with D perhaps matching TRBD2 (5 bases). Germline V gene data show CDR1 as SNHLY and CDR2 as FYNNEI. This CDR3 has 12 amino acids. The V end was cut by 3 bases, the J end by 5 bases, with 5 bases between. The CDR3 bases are TGTGCCAGCAGTGAGCGGGACAATGAGCAGTTCTTC. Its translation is CASSERDNEQFF.

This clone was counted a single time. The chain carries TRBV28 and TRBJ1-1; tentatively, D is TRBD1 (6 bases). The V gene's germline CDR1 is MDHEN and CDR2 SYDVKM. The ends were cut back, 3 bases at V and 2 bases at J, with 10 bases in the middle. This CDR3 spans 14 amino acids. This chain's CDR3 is CASSLTGFNTEAFF. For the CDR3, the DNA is TGTGCCAGCAGTTTGACAGGATTTAACACTGAAGCTTTCTTT.

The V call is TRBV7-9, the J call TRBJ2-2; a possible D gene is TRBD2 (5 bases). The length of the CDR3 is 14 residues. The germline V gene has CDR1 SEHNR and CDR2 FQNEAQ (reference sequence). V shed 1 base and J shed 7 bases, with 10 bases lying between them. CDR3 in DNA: TGTGCCAGCAGCTTAGTTTCGGGAAGCGGGGAGCTGTTTTTT. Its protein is CASSLVSGSGELFF.

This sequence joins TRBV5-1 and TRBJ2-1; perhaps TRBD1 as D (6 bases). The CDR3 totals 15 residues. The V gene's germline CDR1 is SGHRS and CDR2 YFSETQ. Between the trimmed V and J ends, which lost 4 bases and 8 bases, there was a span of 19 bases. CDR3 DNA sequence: TGCGCCAGCAGCCCGGACGCCCTGGGGGCCTATGAGCAGTTCTTC. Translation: CASSPDALGAYEQFF.

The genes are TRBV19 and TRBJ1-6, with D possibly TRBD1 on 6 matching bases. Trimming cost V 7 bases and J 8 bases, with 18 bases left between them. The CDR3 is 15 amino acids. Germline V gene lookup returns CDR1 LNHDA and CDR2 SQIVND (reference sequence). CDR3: CASTHVDSLDSPLHF. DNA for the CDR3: TGTGCCAGTACTCACGTGGACAGTCTCGATTCACCCCTCCACTTT.

The chain's CDR3 is CASSLGARQTEAFF. In DNA form, the CDR3 reads TGTGCCAGCAGCTTAGGAGCCCGACAGACTGAAGCTTTCTTT. The chain is built from TRBV7-2 and TRBJ1-1, with D perhaps matching TRBD1 (5 bases). The CDR3 sequence is 14 residues long. Trimming took off 1 base at V and 5 bases at J, with 11 bases between the two ends. The germline V gene has CDR1 SGHTA and CDR2 FQGNSA.

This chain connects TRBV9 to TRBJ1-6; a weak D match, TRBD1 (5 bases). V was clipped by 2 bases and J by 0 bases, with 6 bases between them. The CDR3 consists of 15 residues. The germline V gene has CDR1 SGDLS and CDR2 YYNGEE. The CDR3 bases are TGTGCCAGCAGCGTGGGGGGCTCCTATAATTCACCCCTCCACTTT. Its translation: CASSVGGSYNSPLHF.

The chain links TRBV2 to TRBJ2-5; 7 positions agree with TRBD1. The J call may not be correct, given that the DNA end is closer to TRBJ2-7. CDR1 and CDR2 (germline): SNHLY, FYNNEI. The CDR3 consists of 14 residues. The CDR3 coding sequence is TGTGCCAGCAGTGGAGGACAGGTTACCTACGAGCAGTACTTC. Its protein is CASSGGQVTYEQYF.

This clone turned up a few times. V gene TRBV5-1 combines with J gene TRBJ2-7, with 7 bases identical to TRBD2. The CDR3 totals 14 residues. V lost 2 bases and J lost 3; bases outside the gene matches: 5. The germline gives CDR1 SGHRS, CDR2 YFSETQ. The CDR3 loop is CASSFREGSYEQYF. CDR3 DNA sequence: TGCGCCAGCAGCTTCAGGGAGGGGAGCTACGAGCAGTACTTC.

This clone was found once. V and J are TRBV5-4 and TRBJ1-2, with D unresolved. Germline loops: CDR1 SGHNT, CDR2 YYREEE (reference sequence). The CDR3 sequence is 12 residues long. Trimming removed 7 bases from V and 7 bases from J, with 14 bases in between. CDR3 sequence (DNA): TGTGCCAGCCGCGGGCCTTGGGGTGGCTACACCTTC. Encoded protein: CASRGPWGGYTF.